This T cell receptor (beta chain) was sequenced in a study of T cells in Graves' hyperthyroidism and ophthalmopathy (dated by TCRdb to the late 2010s). Background on the whole study: Peripheral blood was sampled at the time of initial diagnosis, prior to any treatment. To identify TCR V-J signatures that set the groups apart, the researchers used a discovery cohort of more than 95 patients, made up of 40 to 45 with Graves' ophthalmopathy and about 59 with stable Graves' hyperthyroidism. Prospective prediction of ophthalmopathy was tested in an independent validation cohort consisting of some 19 hyperthyroidism patients and about 17 patients who later progressed to ophthalmopathy. For training and testing, the 80 to 100 patients in the discovery cohort were randomly divided in a 7:3 ratio. Thyroid tissue and blood T-cell repertoires from several Graves' hyperthyroidism patients were also compared in the study. After sampling, hyperthyroidism patients received methimazole starting at 30 mg daily, and ophthalmopathy patients received high-dose intravenous methylprednisolone. TCR Vbeta CDR3 sequencing of around 130 peripheral blood samples (fewer than 45 ophthalmopathy, 70 to 85 hyperthyroidism and 17 progressor patients) is reported in the paper.

The CDR3 runs 16 residues from the cysteine to the phenylalanine. Solely the CDR3 DNA is kept, with 48 bases framed from the first base. The germline V gene supplies CDR1 MDHEN and CDR2 SYDVKM. At the junction V is shortened by 6 bases and J by 4 bases; bases outside the gene matches: 14. The TCR beta CDR3 regions were amplified from the RNA transcripts. A first-round RT-PCR of the TCR CDR3 used the HTBI primer set with the Qiagen OneStep RT-PCR kit. The libraries were constructed in a second round of multiplex PCR and then size-selected and purified. Libraries were sequenced paired-end with 100 bp reads on an Illumina HiSeq2000. Under the source paper's analysis protocol: SOAPnuke was used to process the raw data, removing reads that contained adapters or uncalled bases, had a mean Phred below 15, or lacked an exact match to the constant primer or identifier. COPE v1.2.5 was used to merge high-quality paired reads, and clonotypes were defined as unique nucleotide sequences. MiTCR v1.1 was used to align clonotypes to the IMGT TRBV, TRBD and TRBJ reference segments. The analysis included only V-J combinations with a frequency above 0.0001, which together covered 99% to 99.2% of the repertoires. A TCS score was defined as the ratio of F50 (clonal expansion) to E x V (chaos), with BLOSUM62-based TCRdist applied between CDR3 peptides within each V-J. Welch's t-statistics and random forest reduced roughly 540 V-J features to roughly 13, which were used in a naive Bayes classifier (R e1071). TCRdb handled the public reads itself, with Q25 trimming in fastp and clone calling in MiXCR, and kept productive beta chains. Rows with a matching CDR3 protein are joined into one entry that keeps the most common DNA and genes. The V and J calls and clone size are TCRdb's, not the authors'. The sample contains approximately 350,000 distinct CDR3 sequences, about 15% of them found a single time. The ten most abundant clones make up approximately 19% of the sample.

This clonotype was seen a handful of times. Its antigen has not been determined. It has no much larger one-base neighbor in the sample; base qualities were not kept. Moderately to severely active disease, a Clinical Activity Score of at least 3, a NOSPECS grade of at least 4, and a duration under 3 months were present in ophthalmopathy patients. Patients with uncontrolled infections, other autoimmune diseases, pregnancy or lactation were excluded. Diagnoses were based on clinical symptoms, serum thyroxine and TRAb, thyroid ultrasound and orbital computed tomography. PBMCs were isolated from more than 9 ml of fresh peripheral blood by Ficoll-Paque density gradient centrifugation. Total RNA was extracted using Trizol reagent, and RNA quality was assessed on an Agilent 2100 Bioanalyzer. The paper's findings and limits, for the study overall: Ophthalmopathy was separated from stable hyperthyroidism by a 13 V-J signature model, with around 88% sensitivity and just over 81% specificity obtained in cross-validation and 80%/75% obtained in testing. Most expanded thyroid clonotypes (frequency above 0.001) were also detected in blood, a finding suggesting that blood repertoires may reflect thyroid immune responses. In validation, the model predicted progression to ophthalmopathy a median of about 5.9 months before onset, with about 71% sensitivity and almost 75% specificity. Sample size was not statistically predetermined, and blinding of investigators to group allocation was not performed.

The receptor comes from a woman in her sixties or seventies with Graves' ophthalmopathy. In this chain, TRBV28 is recombined with TRBJ2-7; 8 bases in the middle match TRBD2. Source material: blood. CDR3 protein: CASRTCETSESYEQYF. The bases are TGTGCCAGCAGGACGTGCGAGACTAGCGAGAGTTACGAGCAGTACTTC.